A single sample is the source of the 13 T cell receptor beta chains below, sequenced in a study of blood T cell repertoires in COVID-19. The protocol was immunoSEQ multiplex PCR, while the TCRdb copy is restricted to in-frame clones and leaves out a portion. The repertoire holds approximately 440,000 clones, with about nine tenths as singletons. The specimen was PBMCs or T cells enriched from blood (not recorded which). These TCRs come from a woman in her late teens or twenties who had recovered from COVID-19.

The chain uses TRBV7-8 and TRBJ1-1; D is unresolved. The CDR3 consists of 14 residues. The V and J ends lost 0 bases and 2 bases respectively, with 7 bases between them. The V gene's germline CDR1 is SGHVS and CDR2 FQNEAQ. CDR3 residues: CASSLAFQNTEAFF. The CDR3 coding sequence is TGTGCCAGCAGCTTAGCGTTCCAAAACACTGAAGCTTTCTTT.

The chain combines TRBV19 with TRBJ1-5; possibly TRBD1 for D (6 bases). The CDR3 consists of 14 residues. Trimming pared 3 bases from V and 9 bases from J, leaving 15 bases between. The V gene's germline CDR1 is LNHDA and CDR2 SQIVND (reference sequence). The CDR3 here is CASSIQGSAGPQHF. The CDR3 DNA reads TGTGCCAGTAGTATTCAGGGGTCGGCGGGGCCCCAGCATTTT.

The chain couples TRBV10-3 to TRBJ2-2; maybe TRBD1 (5 bases). The V end was cut by 4 bases, the J end by 1 base, with 10 bases between. This CDR3 is built from 15 residues. CDR1 and CDR2 (germline): ENHRY, SYGVKD. In DNA, the CDR3 is TGTGCCATCAGTGTGCAGGGTAGGAACACCGGGGAGCTGTTTTTT. Its translation: CAISVQGRNTGELFF.

This chain uses TRBV4-1 with TRBJ2-5, with unresolved D. The germline V and J ends were trimmed by 1 base and 5 bases, with 8 bases remaining between them. Germline CDR1 and CDR2: MGHRA and YSYEKL. The CDR3 consists of 13 residues. CDR3 sequence (DNA): TGCGCCAGCAGCCAAGTTATCGGGGAGACCCAGTACTTC. Protein product: CASSQVIGETQYF.

This clone appeared once. The rearrangement joins TRBV11-2 to TRBJ2-7; TRBD2 is a possible D gene (5 bases). CDR1 and CDR2 from the germline V gene are SGHAT and FQNNGV. This CDR3 contains 13 residues. Between the trimmed V and J ends, which lost 5 bases and 5 bases, there was a span of 13 bases. CDR3 nucleotide sequence: TGTGCCAGCAGCCTGTGGACTGCCGACGAGCAGTACTTC. Its protein is CASSLWTADEQYF.

This chain joins TRBV28 and TRBJ1-4; 7 nucleotides match TRBD1. The CDR3 is 16 residues long. The V gene end was trimmed by 6 bases and the J gene end by 8 bases; junction bases not matched to a gene: 15. CDR1 is MDHEN, CDR2 SYDVKM, per germline. The CDR3 region has the DNA TGTGCCAGCAGCCCATTAGATGGGACAGAGTCCGAAAAACTGTTTTTT. Translated, it gives CASSPLDGTESEKLFF.

The chain has TRBV5-1 and TRBJ2-3; D is perhaps TRBD2 (6 bases). The CDR3 is 18 residues long. Germline V gene data show CDR1 as SGHRS and CDR2 as YFSETQ. The ends were cut back, 2 bases at V and 2 bases at J, with 21 bases in the middle. This chain's CDR3 is CASSLGLGGLGLTDTQYF. CDR3 bases: TGCGCCAGCAGCTTAGGCTTGGGAGGTTTGGGGCTCACAGATACGCAGTATTTT.

The chain combines TRBV3-1 (or the pseudogene TRBV3-2) with TRBJ1-1; D uncertain. Germline values: CDR1 LGHDT, CDR2 YNNKEL (reference sequence). V dropped 0 bases and J dropped 1 base, with 12 bases sitting between them. CDR3 length: 16 amino acids. The CDR3: CASSQDGRQANTEAFF. For the CDR3, the DNA is TGTGCCAGCAGCCAAGATGGTAGGCAGGCGAACACTGAAGCTTTCTTT.

The chain joins TRBV7-9 to TRBJ1-1; tentatively, D is TRBD1 (5 bases). The CDR3 runs 14 residues. V lost 5 bases and J lost 4, with 14 bases in between. The germline V gene has CDR1 SEHNR and CDR2 FQNEAQ (reference sequence). The CDR3 DNA sequence: TGTGCCAGCAGCCAAAACGACGGGGGCACTGAAGCTTTCTTT. It is translated as CASSQNDGGTEAFF.

The V call is TRBV7-8, the J call TRBJ1-4; a possible D gene is TRBD1 (6 bases). CDR1 and CDR2 (germline): SGHVS, FQNEAQ. The CDR3 length is 16 residues. Trimming removed 4 bases from V and 2 bases from J, with 14 bases in between. The CDR3 DNA is TGTGCCAGCAGCTCCCAAGAAGGACAGACTAATGAAAAACTGTTTTTT. Its translation is CASSSQEGQTNEKLFF.

This sequence joins TRBV11-3 and TRBJ2-2; 7 nucleotides agree with TRBD1. Germline CDR1 is SGHNT and CDR2 is YENEEA. This CDR3 contains 15 residues. After removal of 6 bases from V and 1 base from J, the junction contained 5 bases not matched to a gene. CDR3 region: CASSFGTENTGELFF. DNA of the CDR3: TGTGCCAGCAGTTTCGGGACAGAGAACACCGGGGAGCTGTTTTTT.

This clone was recorded once. The V and J genes are TRBV12-5 and TRBJ2-7; D is perhaps TRBD1 (6 bases). The germline gives CDR1 LGHNT, CDR2 FRNRAP. V lost 3 bases and J 5 bases, leaving 17 bases between the germline ends. This CDR3 has 15 residues. The CDR3, as DNA: TGTGCTAGTGGTTTAAGGGGGTTTGAGAGGGACGAGCAGTACTTC. This encodes CASGLRGFERDEQYF.

As concerns this clone: Within the sample, other DNA sequences also encode this same CDR3. The chain joins TRBV7-2 to TRBJ1-2, with 7 bases lining up with TRBD1. Germline lookup yields CDR1 SGHTA and CDR2 FQGNSA. V dropped 5 bases and J dropped 5; count of bases not matched to a gene: 5. This CDR3 region has 13 residues. This CDR3 is CASSPDREYGYTF. The CDR3 DNA is TGTGCCAGCAGCCCCGACAGGGAGTATGGCTACACCTTC.